The next 10 T cell receptor beta chains were all read from a single sample in a study of T-cell reconstitution after alpha-beta-depleted transplantation in children. A library of TCRbeta sequences, prepared with unique molecular identifiers, was generated. TCRdb passed the PCR reads through MiXCR, listing each CDR3 protein once. Of approximately 190,000 distinct CDR3 sequences detected, about 6% appear once; the ten largest clones hold about 5%. The material was PBMCs, obtained before TCRalphabeta/CD19-depleted stem cell transplant. The receptors were gathered from a girl in the first two years of life with combined immunodeficiency, due to receive a stem cell transplant.

Many counts were recorded for this clonotype. V is TRBV20-1 and J is TRBJ2-1, with TRBD2 identical over 7 bases. The V gene's germline CDR1 is DFQATT and CDR2 SNEGSKA (reference sequence). The CDR3 loop spans 15 amino acids. V lost 6 bases to trimming and J lost 1 base; unmatched junction nucleotides: 9. In DNA, the CDR3 is TGCAGTGCCGTCCATGGGCGGGGGTCCTACAATGAGCAGTTCTTC. It codes for CSAVHGRGSYNEQFF.

This clonotype was seen at least ten times. The chain employs TRBV12-3 or TRBV12-4 and TRBJ1-2; no reliable D call. The V gene lost 7 bases and the J gene lost 0 bases, with 15 bases spanning the gap. There are 15 residues in the CDR3. The CDR3 coding sequence is TGTGCCAGCACCCATATCCTGTTAGCTAACTATGGCTACACCTTC. It encodes CASTHILLANYGYTF.

This clonotype was observed many times. The J gene is TRBJ2-1, the V gene TRBV29-1; 7 bases align to TRBD2. The junction had 9 bases not matched to a gene; V was cut back by 2 bases and J by 5 bases. The CDR3 extends over 15 amino acids. CDR1 SQVTM and CDR2 ANQGSEA come from the germline V gene. As DNA, the CDR3 is TGCAGCGTTGAACGGGACTACAATCTCGACAATGAGCAGTTCTTC. This translates into CSVERDYNLDNEQFF.

This clonotype was detected ten times or more. The rearrangement joins TRBV5-1 to TRBJ2-1; D uncertain. Trimming pared 5 bases from V and 10 bases from J, leaving 13 bases between. In germline, CDR1 is SGHRS, CDR2 YFSETQ. This CDR3 spans 12 amino acids. The CDR3 nucleotides read TGCGCCAGCAGGTTGAGGACGGGCGAGCAGTTCTTC. It specifies CASRLRTGEQFF.

Many counts were recorded for this clonotype. The chain combines TRBV5-1 with TRBJ2-3; D is undetermined. Germline V gene sequence: CDR1 SGHRS, CDR2 YFSETQ. V lost 0 bases and J 2 bases, leaving 7 bases between the germline ends. CDR3 size: 14 residues. CDR3 nucleotide sequence: TGCGCCAGCAGCTTGGGTCACAACACAGATACGCAGTATTTT. It codes for CASSLGHNTDTQYF.

This clonotype has ten or more counts. The rearrangement uses TRBV5-1 and TRBJ2-1; D not resolved. There are 14 residues in the CDR3. Germline V CDR1 and CDR2: SGHRS, YFSETQ. Trimming stripped 4 bases from V and 4 bases from J, with 12 bases between. The CDR3, as DNA: TGCGCCAGCAGCCCTCCTTCCGCGTACAATGAGCAGTTCTTC. Amino acids: CASSPPSAYNEQFF.

In this sample, this clonotype turned up many times. The chain combines TRBV29-1 with TRBJ2-2, with 7 bases aligning to TRBD1. Germline loops: CDR1 SQVTM, CDR2 ANQGSEA. After removal of 0 bases from V and 7 bases from J, the junction contained 8 bases not matched to a gene. There are 15 residues in the CDR3. CDR3: CSVEDPTGLDGELFF. CDR3 sequence (DNA): TGCAGCGTTGAAGACCCGACAGGGCTCGACGGGGAGCTGTTTTTT.

This clonotype has ten or more counts. The V and J genes are TRBV6-5 and TRBJ1-2; D is unclear. The germline V gene encodes CDR1 MNHEY and CDR2 SVGAGI. V was shortened by 0 bases and J by 6 bases, with 14 bases between the two germline ends. The CDR3 spans 15 residues. CDR3 coding DNA: TGTGCCAGCAGTTACTCGAGAGGTATCGTAAATGGCTACACCTTC. Translation: CASSYSRGIVNGYTF.

This clonotype was found many times. The CDR3 spells CASSFTGIRVNTEAFF. The CDR3 DNA reads as TGCGCCAGCAGCTTCACAGGGATACGGGTGAACACTGAAGCTTTCTTT. The genes are TRBV5-1 and TRBJ1-1; possibly TRBD1 for D (6 bases). The ends were cut back, 2 bases at V and 0 bases at J, with 14 bases in the middle. The length of the CDR3 is 16 residues. Germline values: CDR1 SGHRS, CDR2 YFSETQ.

This clonotype has ten or more counts. The rearrangement links TRBV20-1 to TRBJ1-2; 10 bases are shared with TRBD1. V lost 2 bases, J lost 6 bases, and 6 bases stayed unmatched. This CDR3 spans 14 amino acids. Germline assignment: CDR1 DFQATT and CDR2 SNEGSKA (reference sequence). CDR3 residues: CSARSDRGQHGYTF. CDR3 nucleotide sequence: TGCAGTGCTAGATCCGACAGGGGGCAACATGGCTACACCTTC.